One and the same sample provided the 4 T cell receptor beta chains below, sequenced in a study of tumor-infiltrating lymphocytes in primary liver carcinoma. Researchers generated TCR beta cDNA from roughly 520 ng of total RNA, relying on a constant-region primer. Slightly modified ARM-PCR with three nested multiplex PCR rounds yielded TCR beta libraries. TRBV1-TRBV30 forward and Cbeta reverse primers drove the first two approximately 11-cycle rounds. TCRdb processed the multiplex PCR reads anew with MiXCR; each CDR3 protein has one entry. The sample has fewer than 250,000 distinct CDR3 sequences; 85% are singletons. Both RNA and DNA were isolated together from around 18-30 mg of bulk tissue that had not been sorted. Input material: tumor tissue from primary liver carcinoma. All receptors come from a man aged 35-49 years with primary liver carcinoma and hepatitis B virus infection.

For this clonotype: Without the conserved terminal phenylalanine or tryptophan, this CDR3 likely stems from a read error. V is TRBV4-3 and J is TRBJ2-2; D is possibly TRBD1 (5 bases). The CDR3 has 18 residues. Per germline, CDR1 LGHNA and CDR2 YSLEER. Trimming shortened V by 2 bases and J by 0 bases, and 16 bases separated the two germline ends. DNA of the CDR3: TGCGCCAGCAGCCAAACCACTAACGGACATACGAACACCGGGGAGCTGTTTATT. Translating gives CASSQTTNGHTNTGELFI.

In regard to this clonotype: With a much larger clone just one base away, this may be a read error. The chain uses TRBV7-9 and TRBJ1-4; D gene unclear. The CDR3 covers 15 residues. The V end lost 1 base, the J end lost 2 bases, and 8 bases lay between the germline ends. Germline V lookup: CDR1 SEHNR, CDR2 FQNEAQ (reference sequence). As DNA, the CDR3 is TGTGCCAGCAGCTTAGGAAGGGTGACTAATGAAAAACTGTTTTTT. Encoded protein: CASSLGRVTNEKLFF.

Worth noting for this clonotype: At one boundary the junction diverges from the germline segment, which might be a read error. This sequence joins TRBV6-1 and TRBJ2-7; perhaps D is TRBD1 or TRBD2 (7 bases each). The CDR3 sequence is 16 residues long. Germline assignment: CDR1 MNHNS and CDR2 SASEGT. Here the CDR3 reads CASSENPGGGSYEQYF. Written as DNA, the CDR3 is TGTGCCAGCAGTGAGAATCCAGGGGGGGGCTCCTACGAGCAGTATTTC.

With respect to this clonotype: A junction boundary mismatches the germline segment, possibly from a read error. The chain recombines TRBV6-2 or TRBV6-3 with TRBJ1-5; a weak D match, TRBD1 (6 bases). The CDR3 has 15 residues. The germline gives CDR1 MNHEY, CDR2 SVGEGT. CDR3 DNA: TGTGCCAGCAGCCCATGGGACACGGTAAATCAGCCCAAGCATTTT. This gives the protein CASSPWDTVNQPKHF.